These T cell receptor beta chains were read from a single sample in a study of neoadjuvant anti-PD-1 for oral cavity cancer. Profiling relied on immunoSEQ multiplex PCR, and the TCRdb table lists in-frame clones only, not all of them. This sample has about 32,000 clones, with just under 80% found just once. The sequenced sample was PBMCs, obtained after nivolumab (anti-PD-1) treatment. These TCRs come from a person between 40 and 85 years old with oral cavity squamous cell carcinoma. The CDR3 runs from the conserved cysteine through the conserved F or W. The size of a clone is reported for some rows only, either as once, few or many, or as a class for expanded clones.

v_call,clone_size,cdr3_aa
TRBV9,.,CASSRGTGTTGTANYGYTF
TRBV9,.,CASSVGPDSDYEQYF
TRBV11-2,.,CASSRQGTNEKLFF
TRBV10-1,.,CASSGGTAGSYNEQFF
TRBV2,.,CASSEVQELNYEQYF
TRBV2,.,CASSEGQGRTFF
TRBV9,.,CASSPRPPGGPLHF
TRBV28,.,CASSLGPRGRSHYGYTF
TRBV11-3,.,CASSLDSQAFYNEQFF
TRBV4-3,.,CASSQDEGRETQYF
TRBV5-1,.,CASSSEQGDYGYTF
TRBV10-3,.,CAISTTGGRNQPQHF
TRBV20-1,.,CSALTPEQFF
TRBV5-1,.,CASSSSRDRVQGYTF
TRBV6-5,.,CASSLRDMGYEQYF
TRBV7-9,.,CASSFVTNTEAFF
TRBV13,.,CASSSRPGRTDTQYF
TRBV5-1,.,CASSWGQTQNSPLHF
TRBV7-2,.,CASGTSQGHLNEQFF
TRBV7-9,.,CASSLGGALYTF
TRBV2,.,CASRDRGWENQPQHF
TRBV28,.,CASSSRILDRAGESGNTIYF
TRBV19,.,CASSIAAYGYTF
TRBV11-2,.,CASSLRGAGGEQYF
TRBV7-8,few,CASSPYRIASGEIQETQYF
TRBV10-1,.,CARPYRGICSRPNLSYEQYF
TRBV5-6,.,CASSLLQGWRDEQYF
TRBV19,.,CASKGQAGGGETQYF
TRBV18,.,CASSPALQETQYF
TRBV28,.,CASSLILRGGPVDTQYF
TRBV7-6,.,CASSLVPWGQETQYF
TRBV19,.,CASSWPGLAAPMDTQYF
TRBV10-1,once,CASSEYKRTGDTSYEQYF
TRBV10-3,.,CAISETEEQYF
TRBV6-6,.,CASSYRAGGRNTEAFF
TRBV10-3,.,CAIRRGGTQYF
TRBV27,.,CASSLGTSGGARNEQFF
TRBV7-9,.,CASSLGQNQPQHF
TRBV5-1,few,CASSLVPGLNTEAFF
TRBV9,once,CASSTLGPADTQYF
TRBV4-1,.,CASSQDFSGTQYF
TRBV15,.,CATSRDFRGLRQPQHF
TRBV5-1,.,CASSLSSTLNTEAFF
TRBV7-9,.,CASSLMTGNTGELFF
TRBV19,once,CASSIEGPRTNYGYTF
TRBV10-3,.,CAIKQGAMETQYF
TRBV2,.,CASSTPRGGTGNTIYF
TRBV7-2,.,CASSRNSASEKLFF
TRBV6-5,.,CASRSSMANYGYTF
TRBV5-1,.,CASRSGNNSPLHF
TRBV6-5,.,CASSLPGEGTDTQYF
TRBV5-1,few,CASSAEQGSNSPLHF
TRBV9,few,CASSVGSGTGGWNEQFF